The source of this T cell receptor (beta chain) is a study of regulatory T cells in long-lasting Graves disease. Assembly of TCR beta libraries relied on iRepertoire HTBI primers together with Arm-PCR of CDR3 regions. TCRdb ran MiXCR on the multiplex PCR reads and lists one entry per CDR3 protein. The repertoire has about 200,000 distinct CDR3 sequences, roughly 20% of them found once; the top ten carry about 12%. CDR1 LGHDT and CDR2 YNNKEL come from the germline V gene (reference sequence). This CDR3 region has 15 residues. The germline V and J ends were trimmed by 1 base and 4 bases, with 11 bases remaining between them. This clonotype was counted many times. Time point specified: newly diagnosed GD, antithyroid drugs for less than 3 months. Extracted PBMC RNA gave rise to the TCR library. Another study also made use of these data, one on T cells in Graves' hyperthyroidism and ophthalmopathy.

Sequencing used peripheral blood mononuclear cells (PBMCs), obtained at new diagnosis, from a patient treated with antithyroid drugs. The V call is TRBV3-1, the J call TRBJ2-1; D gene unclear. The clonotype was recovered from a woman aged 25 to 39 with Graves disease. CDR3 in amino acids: CASSQVRASYNEQFF. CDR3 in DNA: TGTGCCAGCAGCCAAGTTAGAGCCTCATACAATGAGCAGTTCTTC.